These T cell receptor beta chains were read from a single sample in a study of shared clonotypes between healthy human individuals. TCRdb keeps only in-frame clones here, not all; method: immunoSEQ multiplex PCR. The repertoire has 650,000 to 800,000 clones, roughly 94% of them found once; the top ten carry about 24%. The sequenced sample consisted of naive CD8+ T cells sorted from blood. These receptors were collected from a man aged 25 to 45 in good health. Each CDR3 is given with its conserved first and last residue. D genes are given only for firm matches.

CDR3aa: CASSIGQGFYEQYF
v_gene: TRBV19
d_gene: .

CDR3aa: CSVETDTPYEQYF
v_gene: TRBV29-1
d_gene: .

CDR3aa: CASRGLLNTEAFF
v_gene: TRBV2
d_gene: .

CDR3aa: CASSPGIAEAFF
v_gene: TRBV19
d_gene: .

CDR3aa: CASSPGTGDYEQYF
v_gene: TRBV9
d_gene: TRBD1

CDR3aa: CASSRYANTEAFF
v_gene: TRBV19
d_gene: .

CDR3aa: CASSLGGREQFF
v_gene: TRBV7-3
d_gene: .

CDR3aa: CSVEFANQETQYF
v_gene: TRBV29-1
d_gene: .

CDR3aa: CATRRPTGTQYF
v_gene: TRBV27
d_gene: .

CDR3aa: CASSQTRRTDTQYF
v_gene: TRBV28
d_gene: .

CDR3aa: CASSLWGTSGSYEQFF
v_gene: TRBV27
d_gene: TRBD2

CDR3aa: CASSLNRGHQPQHF
v_gene: TRBV7-9
d_gene: TRBD1

CDR3aa: CASSYHAGGTDTQYF
v_gene: TRBV6-5
d_gene: TRBD2

CDR3aa: CASSPSGGTEAFF
v_gene: TRBV7-3
d_gene: .

CDR3aa: CASSSYSAGNTIYF
v_gene: TRBV6-5
d_gene: .

CDR3aa: CASSWGPGDTQYF
v_gene: TRBV28
d_gene: .

CDR3aa: CATGQTYTEAFF
v_gene: TRBV27
d_gene: TRBD1

CDR3aa: CASTTPGADSGANVLTF
v_gene: TRBV7-3
d_gene: .

CDR3aa: CASSLGILAGGPGDNEQFF
v_gene: TRBV7-9
d_gene: TRBD2

CDR3aa: CASSEYGSSYEQYF
v_gene: TRBV10-1
d_gene: .

CDR3aa: CASRFPLGTGAYEQYF
v_gene: TRBV27
d_gene: TRBD1

CDR3aa: CSVDGLAGGNTDTQYF
v_gene: TRBV29-1
d_gene: TRBD2

CDR3aa: CASSLAGFGVRNQPQHF
v_gene: TRBV7-8
d_gene: .

CDR3aa: CASSLGGRHWEDTQYF
v_gene: TRBV28
d_gene: TRBD2

CDR3aa: CASSQTDRGPFQGYEQYF
v_gene: TRBV7-2
d_gene: TRBD1